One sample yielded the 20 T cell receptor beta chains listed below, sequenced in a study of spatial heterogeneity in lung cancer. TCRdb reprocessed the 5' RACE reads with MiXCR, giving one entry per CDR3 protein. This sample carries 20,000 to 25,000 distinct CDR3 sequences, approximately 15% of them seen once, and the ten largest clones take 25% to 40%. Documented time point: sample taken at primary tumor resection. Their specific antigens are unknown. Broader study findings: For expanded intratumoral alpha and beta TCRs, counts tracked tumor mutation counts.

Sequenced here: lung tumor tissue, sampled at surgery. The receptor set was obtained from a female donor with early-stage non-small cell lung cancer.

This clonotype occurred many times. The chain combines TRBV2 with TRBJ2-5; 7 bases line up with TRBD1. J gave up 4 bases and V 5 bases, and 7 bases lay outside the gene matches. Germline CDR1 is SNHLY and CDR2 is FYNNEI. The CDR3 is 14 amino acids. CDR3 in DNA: TGTGCCAGCAGTAAGGACAGGATTGGAGAGACCCAGTACTTC. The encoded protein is CASSKDRIGETQYF.

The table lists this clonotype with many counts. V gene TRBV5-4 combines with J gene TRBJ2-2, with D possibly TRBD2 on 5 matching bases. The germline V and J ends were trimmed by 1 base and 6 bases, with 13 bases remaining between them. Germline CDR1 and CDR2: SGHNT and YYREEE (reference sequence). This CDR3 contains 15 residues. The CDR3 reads CASSLQGRSAGELFF. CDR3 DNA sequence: TGTGCCAGCAGCTTGCAAGGACGTAGCGCCGGGGAGCTGTTTTTT.

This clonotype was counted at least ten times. CDR3: CASSQEALRRFDEQFF. The CDR3, as DNA: TGCGCCAGCAGCCAAGAGGCACTGAGAAGATTTGATGAGCAGTTCTTC. This chain links TRBV4-3 with TRBJ2-1; D call uncertain. The germline gives CDR1 LGHNA, CDR2 YSLEER. V was shortened by 0 bases and J by 8 bases, with 17 bases between the two germline ends. The CDR3 is 16 residues long.

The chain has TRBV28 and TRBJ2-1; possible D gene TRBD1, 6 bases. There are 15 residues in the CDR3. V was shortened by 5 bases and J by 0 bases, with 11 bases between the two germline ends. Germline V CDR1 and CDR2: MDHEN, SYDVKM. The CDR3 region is CASSLTGNSYNEQFF. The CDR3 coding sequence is TGTGCCAGCAGTCTCACAGGGAACTCCTACAATGAGCAGTTCTTC. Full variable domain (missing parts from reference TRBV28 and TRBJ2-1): DVKVTQSSRYLVKRTGEKVFLECVQDMDHENMFWYRQDPGLGLRLIYFSYDVKMKEKGDIPEGYSVSREKKERFSLILESASTNQTSMYLCASSLTGNSYNEQFFGPGTRLTVL.

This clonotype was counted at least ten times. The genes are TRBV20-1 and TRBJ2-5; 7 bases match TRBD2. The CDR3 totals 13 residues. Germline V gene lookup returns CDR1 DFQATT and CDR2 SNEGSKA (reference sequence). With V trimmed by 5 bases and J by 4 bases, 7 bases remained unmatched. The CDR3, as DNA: TGCAGTGCTGGGGGGTCGGGGGGAGAGACCCAGTACTTC. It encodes CSAGGSGGETQYF.

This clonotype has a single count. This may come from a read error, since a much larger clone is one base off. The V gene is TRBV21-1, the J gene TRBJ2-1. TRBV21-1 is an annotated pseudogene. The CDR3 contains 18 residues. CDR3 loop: CASSRGLCRRKRVIEQFF. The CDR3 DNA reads TGTGCCAGCAGCCGGGGTCTCTGCAGGAGAAAACGGGTCATTGAGCAGTTCTTC.

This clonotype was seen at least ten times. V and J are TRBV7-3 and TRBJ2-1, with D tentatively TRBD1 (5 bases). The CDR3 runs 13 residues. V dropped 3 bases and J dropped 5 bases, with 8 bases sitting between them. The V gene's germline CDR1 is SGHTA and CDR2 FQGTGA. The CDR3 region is CASSFDSHNEQFF. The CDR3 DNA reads TGTGCCAGCAGCTTTGACAGCCACAATGAGCAGTTCTTC.

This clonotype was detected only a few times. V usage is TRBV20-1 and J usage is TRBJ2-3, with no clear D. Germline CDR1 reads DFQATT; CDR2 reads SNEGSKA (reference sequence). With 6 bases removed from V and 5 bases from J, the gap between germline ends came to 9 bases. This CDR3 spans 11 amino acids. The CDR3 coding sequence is TGCAGTGCCCAGACCGTAGATACGCAGTATTTT. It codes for CSAQTVDTQYF.

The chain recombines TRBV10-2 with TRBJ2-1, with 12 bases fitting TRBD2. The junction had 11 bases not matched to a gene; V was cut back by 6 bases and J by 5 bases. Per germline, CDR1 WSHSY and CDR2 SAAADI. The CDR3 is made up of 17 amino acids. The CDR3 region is CASRDRASGRAHNEQFF. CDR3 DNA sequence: TGCGCCAGCAGGGACAGAGCTAGCGGGAGGGCCCACAATGAGCAGTTCTTC.

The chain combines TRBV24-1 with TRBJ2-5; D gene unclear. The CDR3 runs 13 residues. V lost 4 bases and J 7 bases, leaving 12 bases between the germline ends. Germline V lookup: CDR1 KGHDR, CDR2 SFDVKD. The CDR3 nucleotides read TGTGCCACCAGTGAACCAGCCAAATGGACCCAGTACTTC. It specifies CATSEPAKWTQYF.

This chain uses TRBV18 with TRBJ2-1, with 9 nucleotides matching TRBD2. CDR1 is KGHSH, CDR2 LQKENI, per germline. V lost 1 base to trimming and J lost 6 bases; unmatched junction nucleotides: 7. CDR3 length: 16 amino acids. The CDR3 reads CASSPLGLAGRNEQFF. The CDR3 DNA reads TGTGCCAGCTCACCACTAGGGCTAGCGGGGCGCAATGAGCAGTTCTTC.

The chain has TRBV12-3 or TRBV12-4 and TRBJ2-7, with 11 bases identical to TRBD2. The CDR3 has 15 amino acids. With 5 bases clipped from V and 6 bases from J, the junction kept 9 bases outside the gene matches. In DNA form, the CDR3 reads TGTGCCAGCAGTCCCCGGACTAGCGGGTTCGGCGAGCAGTACTTC. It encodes CASSPRTSGFGEQYF.

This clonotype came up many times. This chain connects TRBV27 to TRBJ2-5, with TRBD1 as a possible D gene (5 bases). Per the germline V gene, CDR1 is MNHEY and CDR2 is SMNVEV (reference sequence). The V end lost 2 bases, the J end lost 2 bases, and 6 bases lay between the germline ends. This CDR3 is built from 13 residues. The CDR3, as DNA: TGTGCCAGCAGTTTAGACAGACAAGAGACCCAGTACTTC. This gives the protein CASSLDRQETQYF.

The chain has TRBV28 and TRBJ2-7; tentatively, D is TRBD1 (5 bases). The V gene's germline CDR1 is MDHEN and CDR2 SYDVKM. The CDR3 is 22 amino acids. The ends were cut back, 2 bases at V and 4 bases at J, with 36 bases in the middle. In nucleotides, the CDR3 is TGTGCCAGCAGTTTACCCCTGTGTTCGAAAGGTAGTGTAGGGGCATCCTCTTACGAGCAGTACTTC. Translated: CASSLPLCSKGSVGASSYEQYF.

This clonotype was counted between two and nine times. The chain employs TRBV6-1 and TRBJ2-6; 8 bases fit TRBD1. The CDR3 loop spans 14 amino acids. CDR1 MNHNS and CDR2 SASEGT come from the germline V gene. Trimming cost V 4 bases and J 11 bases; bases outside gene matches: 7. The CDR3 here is CASSARTGPYVLTF. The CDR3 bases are TGTGCCAGCAGTGCAAGGACAGGGCCCTACGTCCTGACTTTC.

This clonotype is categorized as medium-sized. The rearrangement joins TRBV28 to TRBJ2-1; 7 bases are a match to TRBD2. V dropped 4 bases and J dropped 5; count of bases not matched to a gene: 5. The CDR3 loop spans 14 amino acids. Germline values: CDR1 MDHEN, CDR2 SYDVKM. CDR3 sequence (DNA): TGTGCCAGCAGTTACCCTAGCGGAAACAATGAGCAGTTCTTC. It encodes CASSYPSGNNEQFF. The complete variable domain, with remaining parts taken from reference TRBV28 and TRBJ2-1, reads DVKVTQSSRYLVKRTGEKVFLECVQDMDHENMFWYRQDPGLGLRLIYFSYDVKMKEKGDIPEGYSVSREKKERFSLILESASTNQTSMYLCASSYPSGNNEQFFGPGTRLTVL.

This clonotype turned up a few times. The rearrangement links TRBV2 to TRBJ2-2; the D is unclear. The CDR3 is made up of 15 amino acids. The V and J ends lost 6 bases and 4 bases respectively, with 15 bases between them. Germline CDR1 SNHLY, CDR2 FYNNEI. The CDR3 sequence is CASRKGVRSTGELFF. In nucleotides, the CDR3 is TGTGCCAGCAGGAAAGGAGTGCGGAGCACCGGGGAGCTGTTTTTT.

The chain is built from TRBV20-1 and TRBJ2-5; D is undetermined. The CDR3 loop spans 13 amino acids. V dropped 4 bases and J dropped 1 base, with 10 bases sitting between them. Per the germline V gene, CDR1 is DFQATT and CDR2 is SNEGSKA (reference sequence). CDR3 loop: CSAKRTGQETQYF. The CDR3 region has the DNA TGCAGTGCTAAAAGGACGGGCCAAGAGACCCAGTACTTC.

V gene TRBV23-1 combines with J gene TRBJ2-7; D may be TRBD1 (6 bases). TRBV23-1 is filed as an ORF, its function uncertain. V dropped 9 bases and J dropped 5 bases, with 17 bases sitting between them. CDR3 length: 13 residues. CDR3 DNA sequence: TGCGCCAGAAGTAACCGGGACAAAAACGAGCAGTACTTC. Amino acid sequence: CARSNRDKNEQYF.

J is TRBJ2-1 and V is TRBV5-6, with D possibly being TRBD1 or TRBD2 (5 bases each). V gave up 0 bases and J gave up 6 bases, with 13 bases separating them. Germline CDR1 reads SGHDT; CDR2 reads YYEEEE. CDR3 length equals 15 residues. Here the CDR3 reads CASSLVDIGGNEQFF. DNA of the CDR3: TGTGCCAGCAGCTTGGTCGACATTGGGGGCAATGAGCAGTTCTTC.